This T cell receptor beta chain was documented in a study of T cell responses to AZD1222 COVID-19 vaccine. This table comes from immunoSEQ multiplex PCR, and its TCRdb copy is limited to in-frame clones, with some not included. The table includes 150,000 to 180,000 clones, roughly 90% detected once. The CDR3 runs 16 residues. V was pared by 1 base and J by 2 bases, with 12 bases between. Germline assignment: CDR1 LGHDT and CDR2 YNNKEL (reference sequence). This TCR was recovered from an adult in good health. V and J are TRBV3-1 (or the pseudogene TRBV3-2) and TRBJ1-5, with D hard to call. The sequenced sample was peripheral blood, obtained on day 0 of AZD1222 vaccination. The CDR3 nucleotides read TGTGCCAGCAGCCAAGGTATTGTTAGTGGCAATCAGCCCCAGCATTTT. It translates to CASSQGIVSGNQPQHF.